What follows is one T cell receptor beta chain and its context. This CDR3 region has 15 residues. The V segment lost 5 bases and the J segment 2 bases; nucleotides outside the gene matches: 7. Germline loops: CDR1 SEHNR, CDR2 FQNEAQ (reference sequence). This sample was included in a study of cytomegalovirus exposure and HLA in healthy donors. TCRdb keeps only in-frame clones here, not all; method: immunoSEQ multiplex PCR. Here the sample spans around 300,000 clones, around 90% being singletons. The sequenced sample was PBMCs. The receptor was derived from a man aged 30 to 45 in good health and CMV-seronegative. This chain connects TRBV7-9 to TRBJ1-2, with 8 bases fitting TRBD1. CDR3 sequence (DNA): TGTGCCAGCAGCGGACAGGGTTGGGGGAACTATGGCTACACCTTC. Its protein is CASSGQGWGNYGYTF. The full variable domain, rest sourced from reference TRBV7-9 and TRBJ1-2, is DTGVSQNPRHKITKRGQNVTFRCDPISEHNRLYWYRQTLGQGPEFLTYFQNEAQLEKSRLLSDRFSAERPKGSFSTLEIQRTEQGDSAMYLCASSGQGWGNYGYTFGSGTRLTVV.